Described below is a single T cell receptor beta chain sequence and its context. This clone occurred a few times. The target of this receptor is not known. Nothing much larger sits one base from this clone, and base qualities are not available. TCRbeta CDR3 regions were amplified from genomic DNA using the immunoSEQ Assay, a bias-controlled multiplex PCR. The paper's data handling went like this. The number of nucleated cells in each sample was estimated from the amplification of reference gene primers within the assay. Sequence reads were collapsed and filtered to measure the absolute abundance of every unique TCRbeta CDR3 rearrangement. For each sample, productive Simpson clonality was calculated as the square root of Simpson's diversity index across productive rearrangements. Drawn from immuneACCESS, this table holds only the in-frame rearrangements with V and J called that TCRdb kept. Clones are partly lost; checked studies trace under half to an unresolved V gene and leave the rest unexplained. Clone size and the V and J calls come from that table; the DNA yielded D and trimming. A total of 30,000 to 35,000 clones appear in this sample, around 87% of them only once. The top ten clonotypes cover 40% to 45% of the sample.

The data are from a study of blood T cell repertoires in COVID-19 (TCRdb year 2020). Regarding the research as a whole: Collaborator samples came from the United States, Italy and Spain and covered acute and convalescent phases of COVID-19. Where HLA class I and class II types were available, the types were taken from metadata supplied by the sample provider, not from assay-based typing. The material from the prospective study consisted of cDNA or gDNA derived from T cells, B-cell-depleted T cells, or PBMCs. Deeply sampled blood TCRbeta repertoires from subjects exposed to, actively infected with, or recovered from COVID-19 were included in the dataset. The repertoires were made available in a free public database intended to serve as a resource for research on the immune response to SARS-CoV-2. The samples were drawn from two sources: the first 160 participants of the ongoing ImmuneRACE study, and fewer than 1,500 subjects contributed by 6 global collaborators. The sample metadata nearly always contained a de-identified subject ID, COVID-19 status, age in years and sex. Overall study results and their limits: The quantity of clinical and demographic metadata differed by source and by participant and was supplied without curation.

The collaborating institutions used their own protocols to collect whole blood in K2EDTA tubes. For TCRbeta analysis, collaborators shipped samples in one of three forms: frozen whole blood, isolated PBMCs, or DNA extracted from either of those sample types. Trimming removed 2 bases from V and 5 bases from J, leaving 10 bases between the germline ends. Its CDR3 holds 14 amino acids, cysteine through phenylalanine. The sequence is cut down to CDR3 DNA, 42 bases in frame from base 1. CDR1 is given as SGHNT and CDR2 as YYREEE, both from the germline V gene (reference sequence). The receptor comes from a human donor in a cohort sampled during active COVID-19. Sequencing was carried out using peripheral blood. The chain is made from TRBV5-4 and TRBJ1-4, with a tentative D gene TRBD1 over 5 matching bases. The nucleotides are TGTGCCAGCAGCTTAGAGACAGCGAATGAAAAACTGTTTTTT. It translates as CASSLETANEKLFF.